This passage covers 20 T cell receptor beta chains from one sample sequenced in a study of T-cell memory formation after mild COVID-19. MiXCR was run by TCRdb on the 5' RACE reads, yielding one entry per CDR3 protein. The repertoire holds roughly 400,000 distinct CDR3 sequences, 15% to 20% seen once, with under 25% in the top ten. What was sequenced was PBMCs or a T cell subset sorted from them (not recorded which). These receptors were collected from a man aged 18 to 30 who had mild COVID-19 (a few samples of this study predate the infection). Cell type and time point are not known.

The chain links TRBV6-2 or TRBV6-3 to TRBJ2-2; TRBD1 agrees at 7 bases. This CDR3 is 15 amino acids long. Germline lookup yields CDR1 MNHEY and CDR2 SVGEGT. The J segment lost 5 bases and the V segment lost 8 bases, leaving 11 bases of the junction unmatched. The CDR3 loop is CASCLSDRRTGELFF. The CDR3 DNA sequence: TGTGCCAGCTGTCTTTCGGACAGGCGGACCGGGGAGCTGTTTTTT.

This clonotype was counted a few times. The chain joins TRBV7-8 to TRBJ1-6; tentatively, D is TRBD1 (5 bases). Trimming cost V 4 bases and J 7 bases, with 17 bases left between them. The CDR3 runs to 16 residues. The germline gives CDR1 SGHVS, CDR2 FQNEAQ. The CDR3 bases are TGTGCCAGCAGCTCGCGGGACGGGAGAGGCAATTCACCCCTCCACTTT. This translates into CASSSRDGRGNSPLHF.

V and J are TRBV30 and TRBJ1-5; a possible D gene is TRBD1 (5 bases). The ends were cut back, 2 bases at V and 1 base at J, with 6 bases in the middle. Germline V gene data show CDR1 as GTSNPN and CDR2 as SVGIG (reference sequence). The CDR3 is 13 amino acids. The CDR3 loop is CAWSQGSNQPQHF. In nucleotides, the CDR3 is TGTGCCTGGAGTCAGGGAAGCAATCAGCCCCAGCATTTT. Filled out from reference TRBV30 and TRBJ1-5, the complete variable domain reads SQTIHQWPATLVQPVGSPLSLECTVEGTSNPNLYWYRQAAGRGLQLLFYSVGIGQISSEVPQNLSASRPQDRQFILSSKKLLLSDSGFYLCAWSQGSNQPQHFGDGTRLSIL.

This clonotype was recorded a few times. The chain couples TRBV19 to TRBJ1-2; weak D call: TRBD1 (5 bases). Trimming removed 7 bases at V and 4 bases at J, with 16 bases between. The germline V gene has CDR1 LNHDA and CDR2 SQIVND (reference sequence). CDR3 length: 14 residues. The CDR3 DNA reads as TGTGCCAGTACCCCGGGTTGGGGCCTCTATGGCTACACCTTC. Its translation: CASTPGWGLYGYTF. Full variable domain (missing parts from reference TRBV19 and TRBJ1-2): DGGITQSPKYLFRKEGQNVTLSCEQNLNHDAMYWYRQDPGQGLRLIYYSQIVNDFQKGDIAEGYSVSREKKESFPLTVTSAQKNPTAFYLCASTPGWGLYGYTFGSGTRLTVV.

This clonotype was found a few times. CDR3 in amino acids: CASSSEESYGYTF. The DNA for the CDR3 is TGTGCCAGCTCGTCAGAGGAGTCCTATGGCTACACCTTC. The rearrangement links TRBV18 to TRBJ1-2; D not certain. Trimming cost V 6 bases and J 4 bases, with 12 bases left between them. CDR1 and CDR2 (germline): KGHSH, LQKENI. The CDR3 has 13 amino acids.

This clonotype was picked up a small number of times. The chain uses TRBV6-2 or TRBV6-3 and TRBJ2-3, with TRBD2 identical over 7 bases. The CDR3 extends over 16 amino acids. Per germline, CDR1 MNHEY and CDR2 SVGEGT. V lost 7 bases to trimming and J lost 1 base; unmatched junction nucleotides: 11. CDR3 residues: CASIRASGEGTDTQYF. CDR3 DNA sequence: TGTGCCAGCATACGGGCCAGCGGGGAAGGCACAGATACGCAGTATTTT.

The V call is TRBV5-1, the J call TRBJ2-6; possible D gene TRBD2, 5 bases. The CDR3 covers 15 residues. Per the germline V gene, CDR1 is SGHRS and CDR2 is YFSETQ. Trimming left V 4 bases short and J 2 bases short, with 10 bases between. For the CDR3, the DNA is TGCGCCAGCAGCCCCGGCGGGCCTGGGGCCAACGTCCTGACTTTC. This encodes CASSPGGPGANVLTF.

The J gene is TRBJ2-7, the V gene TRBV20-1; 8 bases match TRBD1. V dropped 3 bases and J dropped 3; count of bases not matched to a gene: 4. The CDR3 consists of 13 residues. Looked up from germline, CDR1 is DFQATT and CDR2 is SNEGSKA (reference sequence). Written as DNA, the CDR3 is TGCAGTGCTAGGCAGGGACAGGACTACGAGCAGTACTTC. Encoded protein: CSARQGQDYEQYF.

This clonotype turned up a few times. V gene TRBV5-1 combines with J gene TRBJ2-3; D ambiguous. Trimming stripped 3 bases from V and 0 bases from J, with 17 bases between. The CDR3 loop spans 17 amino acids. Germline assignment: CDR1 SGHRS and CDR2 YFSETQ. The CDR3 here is CASSSGLRTGSTDTQYF. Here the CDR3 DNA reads TGCGCCAGCAGCTCCGGGTTAAGGACGGGCAGCACAGATACGCAGTATTTT.

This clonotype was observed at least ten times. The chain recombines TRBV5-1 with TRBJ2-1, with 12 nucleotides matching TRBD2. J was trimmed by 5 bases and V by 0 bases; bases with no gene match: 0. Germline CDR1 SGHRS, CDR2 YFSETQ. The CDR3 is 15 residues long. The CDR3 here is CASSLGLAGDNEQFF. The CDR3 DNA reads TGCGCCAGCAGCTTGGGACTAGCGGGGGACAATGAGCAGTTCTTC. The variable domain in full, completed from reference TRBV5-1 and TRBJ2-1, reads KAGVTQTPRYLIKTRGQQVTLSCSPISGHRSVSWYQQTPGQGLQFLFEYFSETQRNKGNFPGRFSGRQFSNSRSEMNVSTLELGDSALYLCASSLGLAGDNEQFFGPGTRLTVL.

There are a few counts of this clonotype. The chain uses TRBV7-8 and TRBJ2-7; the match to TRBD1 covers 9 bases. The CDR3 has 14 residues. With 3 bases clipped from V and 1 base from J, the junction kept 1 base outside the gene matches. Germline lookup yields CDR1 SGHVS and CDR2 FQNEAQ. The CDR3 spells CASSFGTGSYEQYV. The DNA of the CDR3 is TGTGCCAGCAGCTTCGGGACAGGGTCCTACGAGCAGTACGTC.

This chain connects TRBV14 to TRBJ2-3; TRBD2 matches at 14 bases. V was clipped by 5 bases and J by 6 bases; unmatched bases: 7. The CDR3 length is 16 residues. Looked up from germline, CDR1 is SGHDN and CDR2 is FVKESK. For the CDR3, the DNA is TGTGCCAGCAGCTCCCGACTAGCGGGGGGGCGTGATACGCAGTATTTT. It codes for CASSSRLAGGRDTQYF.

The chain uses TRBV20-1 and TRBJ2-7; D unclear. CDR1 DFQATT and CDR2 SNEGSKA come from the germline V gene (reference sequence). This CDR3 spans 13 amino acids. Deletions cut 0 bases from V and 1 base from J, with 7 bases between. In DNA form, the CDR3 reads TGCAGTGCTAGAGATCCTGGTTCCTACGAGCAGTACGTC. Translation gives CSARDPGSYEQYV.

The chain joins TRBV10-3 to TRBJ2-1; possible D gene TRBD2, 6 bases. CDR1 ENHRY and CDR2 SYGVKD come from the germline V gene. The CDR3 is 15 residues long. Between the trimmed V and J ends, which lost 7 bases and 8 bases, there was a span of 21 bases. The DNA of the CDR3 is TGTGCCATCACGAGGCGGGCTCCCGGCGGGGATGAGCAGTTCTTC. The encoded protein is CAITRRAPGGDEQFF.

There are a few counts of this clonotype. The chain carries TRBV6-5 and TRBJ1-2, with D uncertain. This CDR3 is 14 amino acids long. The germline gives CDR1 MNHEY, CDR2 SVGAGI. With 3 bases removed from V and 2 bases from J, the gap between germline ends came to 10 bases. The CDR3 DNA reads TGTGCCAGCAGTTATTCCTATCACAACTATGGCTACACCTTC. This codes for CASSYSYHNYGYTF.

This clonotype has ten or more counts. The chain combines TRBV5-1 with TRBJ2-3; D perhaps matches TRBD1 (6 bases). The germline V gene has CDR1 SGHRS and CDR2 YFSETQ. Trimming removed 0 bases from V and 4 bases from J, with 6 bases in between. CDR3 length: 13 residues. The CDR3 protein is CASSLEGADTQYF. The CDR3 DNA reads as TGCGCCAGCAGCTTGGAGGGGGCAGATACGCAGTATTTT.

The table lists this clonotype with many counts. The CDR3 protein is CASSETGTGPGELFF. The CDR3 DNA reads TGCGCCAGCAGCGAAACCGGGACAGGGCCCGGGGAGCTGTTTTTT. The V gene is TRBV5-1, the J gene TRBJ2-2, with TRBD1 matching 9 bases. V trimming: 4 bases; J trimming: 6 bases; junction bases outside the gene matches: 7. The V gene's germline CDR1 is SGHRS and CDR2 YFSETQ. The CDR3 is 15 residues long.

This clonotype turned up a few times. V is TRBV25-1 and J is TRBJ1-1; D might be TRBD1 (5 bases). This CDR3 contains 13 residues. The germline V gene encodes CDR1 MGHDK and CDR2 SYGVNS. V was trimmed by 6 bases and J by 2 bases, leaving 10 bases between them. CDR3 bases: TGTGCCAGCAGAGCAGGGTCCAACACTGAAGCTTTCTTT. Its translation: CASRAGSNTEAFF.

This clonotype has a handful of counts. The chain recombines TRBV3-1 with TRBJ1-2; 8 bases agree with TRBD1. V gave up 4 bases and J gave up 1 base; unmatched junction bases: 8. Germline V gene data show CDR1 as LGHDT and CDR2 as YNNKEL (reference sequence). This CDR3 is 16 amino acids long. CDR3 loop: CASSRTGSHVNYGYTF. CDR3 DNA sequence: TGTGCCAGCAGCCGGACAGGGTCCCACGTTAACTATGGCTACACCTTC.

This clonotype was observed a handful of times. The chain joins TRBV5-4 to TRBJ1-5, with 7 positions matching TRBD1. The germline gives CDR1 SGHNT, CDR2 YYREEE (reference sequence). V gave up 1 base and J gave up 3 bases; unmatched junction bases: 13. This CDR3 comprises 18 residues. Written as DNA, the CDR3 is TGTGCCAGCAGCTTGCAGGGGCCAGGGGGGGGAAACAATCAGCCCCAGCATTTT. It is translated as CASSLQGPGGGNNQPQHF.